This TCR beta chain derives from a study of identical twins. This clonotype was counted many times. The antigen is undetermined. Unique molecular identifiers were present on cDNA, and template switching added a universal primer site. A single record per CDR3 protein comes from TCRdb applying MiXCR to the 5' RACE reads. This sample has roughly 1,500,000 distinct CDR3 sequences, with under 35% found just once. With no exceptions, donors were healthy Caucasians. Germline-derived CDR1 and CDR2 are LGHNA and YNFKEQ. The CDR3 covers 16 residues. After removal of 0 bases from V and 0 bases from J, the junction contained 1 base not matched to a gene. Study-wide results and limits: Beta out-of-frame twin sharing showed a weaker excess. Conclusions came from cross-sectional statistical analysis, not from following the same donors.

The receptor comes from a newborn girl in good health. The chain combines TRBV4-2 with TRBJ2-5, with 10 bases matching TRBD2. Sequenced: cord blood. The CDR3 protein is CASSQDSGRHQETQYF. The CDR3 DNA follows: TGTGCCAGCAGCCAAGATAGCGGGAGGCACCAAGAGACCCAGTACTTC.